The rows below give T cell receptor beta chains drawn from one sample of a study of technical replicates of blood from a handful of donors. Sequenced by immunoSEQ multiplex PCR; TCRdb stores in-frame clones only, minus some. In the table there are roughly 80,000 clones, roughly 94% of which are singletons. Sequencing input: T cells isolated from PBMCs. These receptor sequences come from a human donor in good health. Each CDR3 is given with its conserved first and last residue. D genes are given only for firm matches. For some rows the clone size is stated as once, few or many, or as a class when expanded; others skip it.

size: .; D: TRBD1; J: TRBJ2-5; V: TRBV30; CDR3: CARLSPGGSETQYF; DNA: TGTGCCCGTCTATCGCCAGGGGGAAGTGAGACCCAGTACTTC
size: .; D: .; J: TRBJ2-5; V: TRBV6-5; CDR3: CASSGGGAQETQYF; DNA: TGTGCCAGCAGTGGAGGCGGGGCCCAGGAGACCCAGTACTTC
size: .; D: .; J: TRBJ2-1; V: TRBV2; CDR3: CASSEAGRTTYNEQFF; DNA: TGTGCCAGCAGTGAAGCGGGGCGGACCACTTACAATGAGCAGTTCTTC
size: .; D: TRBD1; J: TRBJ2-1; V: TRBV27; CDR3: CASSLWTGGASSYNEQFF; DNA: TGTGCCAGCAGTTTATGGACAGGGGGCGCGAGCTCCTACAATGAGCAGTTCTTC
size: .; D: TRBD2; J: TRBJ2-7; V: TRBV6-1; CDR3: CASSGTSGISYEQYF; DNA: TGTGCCAGCAGTGGGACTAGCGGGATTTCCTACGAGCAGTACTTC
size: .; D: TRBD2; J: TRBJ2-7; V: TRBV6-5; CDR3: CASSYSWGGVSYEQYF; DNA: TGTGCCAGCAGTTACTCGTGGGGGGGGGTCTCCTACGAGCAGTACTTC
size: .; D: TRBD2; J: TRBJ2-1; V: TRBV10-3; CDR3: CAISESAGGLAAYNEQFF; DNA: TGTGCCATCAGTGAGTCGGCGGGGGGGCTAGCGGCCTACAATGAGCAGTTCTTC
size: .; D: TRBD1; J: TRBJ2-3; V: TRBV6-1; CDR3: CASQGGPDTQYF; DNA: TGTGCCAGCCAAGGGGGCCCAGATACGCAGTATTTT
size: .; D: TRBD1; J: TRBJ1-1; V: TRBV6-5; CDR3: CASSWGQGAEAFF; DNA: TGTGCCAGCAGCTGGGGACAGGGTGCTGAAGCTTTCTTT
size: .; D: .; J: TRBJ2-7; V: TRBV28; CDR3: CASKPGAGWYEQYF; DNA: TGTGCCAGCAAACCCGGGGCGGGGTGGTACGAGCAGTACTTC
size: .; D: TRBD1; J: TRBJ1-2; V: TRBV2; CDR3: CATPSTGGLGYGYTF; DNA: TGTGCCACACCTTCTACAGGGGGTCTCGGCTATGGCTACACCTTC
size: once; D: TRBD1; J: TRBJ1-1; V: TRBV15; CDR3: CATSRDDVIGQAKNTEAFF; DNA: TGTGCCACCAGCAGAGATGATGTTATCGGACAGGCAAAGAACACTGAAGCTTTCTTT
size: .; D: .; J: TRBJ2-6; V: TRBV5-5; CDR3: CASSRYREANVLTF; DNA: TGTGCCAGCAGCCGCTACAGGGAAGCCAACGTCCTGACTTTC
size: .; D: .; J: TRBJ1-2; V: TRBV21-1; CDR3: CASSRNPLGANYGYTF; DNA: TGTGCCAGCAGCAGAAACCCTCTCGGGGCTAACTATGGCTACACCTTC
size: .; D: .; J: TRBJ2-7; V: TRBV19; CDR3: CASSPRGIEQYF; DNA: TGTGCCAGTAGCCCAAGGGGAATCGAGCAGTACTTC
size: .; D: .; J: TRBJ2-5; V: TRBV28; CDR3: CASASQAVQETQYF; DNA: TGTGCCAGCGCCAGTCAAGCGGTCCAAGAGACCCAGTACTTC
size: .; D: .; J: TRBJ2-1; V: TRBV6-1; CDR3: CASSEGGTSNEQFF; DNA: TGTGCCAGCAGTGAAGGCGGGACTTCGAATGAGCAGTTCTTC
size: .; D: .; J: TRBJ2-3; V: TRBV9; CDR3: CASSVGGLGADTQYF; DNA: TGTGCCAGCAGCGTGGGGGGACTGGGGGCAGATACGCAGTATTTT
size: .; D: TRBD1; J: TRBJ1-2; V: TRBV7-2; CDR3: CASSLPGQGASYGYTF; DNA: TGTGCCAGCAGCTTACCAGGACAGGGGGCTAGTTATGGCTACACCTTC
size: .; D: .; J: TRBJ1-4; V: TRBV10-3; CDR3: CAIRTEKLFF; DNA: TGTGCCATCAGGACAGAAAAACTGTTTTTT
size: .; D: .; J: TRBJ2-7; V: TRBV7-2; CDR3: CASSFGRLYEQYF; DNA: TGTGCCAGCAGCTTCGGCAGACTCTACGAGCAGTACTTC
size: .; D: .; J: TRBJ1-5; V: TRBV2; CDR3: CASSLDNQPQHF; DNA: TGTGCCAGCAGCCTAGACAATCAGCCCCAGCATTTT
size: .; D: TRBD2; J: TRBJ2-7; V: TRBV19; CDR3: CASSTASGSSYEQYF; DNA: TGTGCCAGTAGTACTGCTAGCGGGAGCTCCTACGAGCAGTACTTC
size: .; D: .; J: TRBJ2-5; V: TRBV25-1; CDR3: CASSYETQYF; DNA: TGTGCCAGCAGTTATGAGACCCAGTACTTC
size: .; D: .; J: TRBJ2-1; V: TRBV7-9; CDR3: CASSLGSGYNEQFF; DNA: TGTGCCAGCAGCTTGGGGAGCGGTTACAATGAGCAGTTCTTC
size: once; D: TRBD1; J: TRBJ1-4; V: TRBV15; CDR3: CATSNRGENEKLFF; DNA: TGTGCCACCAGCAACAGGGGGGAAAATGAAAAACTGTTTTTT
size: .; D: .; J: TRBJ1-3; V: TRBV29-1; CDR3: CSVEGQMGNTIYF; DNA: TGCAGCGTTGAAGGACAGATGGGAAACACCATATATTTT
size: .; D: TRBD1; J: TRBJ2-3; V: TRBV15; CDR3: CATSRSTGSTDTQYF; DNA: TGTGCCACCAGCAGATCGACAGGGAGCACAGATACGCAGTATTTT
size: .; D: TRBD2; J: TRBJ2-7; V: TRBV4-2; CDR3: CASSQGSSSGISSYEQYF; DNA: TGTGCCAGCAGCCAAGGTTCTAGTAGCGGGATTAGCTCCTACGAGCAGTACTTC
size: .; D: TRBD1; J: TRBJ1-2; V: TRBV11-2; CDR3: CASSPKQGVDGYTF; DNA: TGTGCCAGCAGCCCAAAACAGGGGGTCGATGGCTACACCTTC
size: .; D: TRBD1; J: TRBJ1-2; V: TRBV19; CDR3: CASSIRGQEIYGYTF; DNA: TGTGCCAGTAGTATTCGAGGACAGGAGATCTATGGCTACACCTTC
size: once; D: TRBD2; J: TRBJ2-7; V: TRBV7-9; CDR3: CASSLNGRGRDYEQYF; DNA: TGTGCCAGCAGCCTAAATGGACGCGGGAGGGACTACGAGCAGTACTTC
size: .; D: .; J: TRBJ2-1; V: TRBV27; CDR3: CASGFGLGAGRDEQFF; DNA: TGTGCCAGCGGCTTTGGCTTGGGCGCTGGGCGGGATGAGCAGTTCTTC
size: .; D: .; J: TRBJ2-2; V: TRBV5-1; CDR3: CASSLFADYNTGELFF; DNA: TGCGCCAGCAGCTTGTTTGCGGACTACAACACCGGGGAGCTGTTTTTT
size: .; D: TRBD1; J: TRBJ1-1; V: TRBV28; CDR3: CASSIDRENTEAFF; DNA: TGTGCCAGCAGCATAGACAGGGAGAACACTGAAGCTTTCTTT
size: .; D: .; J: TRBJ1-2; V: TRBV30; CDR3: CAWSVLRTGGGYTF; DNA: TGTGCCTGGAGTGTACTCCGGACGGGAGGTGGCTACACCTTC
size: .; D: .; J: TRBJ2-7; V: TRBV29-1; CDR3: CSVELGAEQYF; DNA: TGCAGCGTTGAACTGGGGGCCGAGCAGTACTTC
size: .; D: TRBD1; J: TRBJ1-5; V: TRBV5-4; CDR3: CASSLEGAQPQHF; DNA: TGTGCCAGCAGCTTAGAGGGGGCGCAGCCCCAGCATTTT
size: .; D: TRBD1; J: TRBJ1-4; V: TRBV4-3; CDR3: CASSRTLRQGNEKLFF; DNA: TGCGCCAGCAGCCGCACCCTCCGACAGGGGAATGAAAAACTGTTTTTT
size: .; D: .; J: TRBJ2-2; V: TRBV28; CDR3: CASSLNLNTGELFF; DNA: TGTGCCAGCAGTTTGAACTTGAACACCGGGGAGCTGTTTTTT
size: once; D: .; J: TRBJ2-7; V: TRBV6-5; CDR3: CASTRRRGSYEQYF; DNA: TGTGCCAGCACTCGTCGAAGGGGCTCCTACGAGCAGTACTTC
size: .; D: .; J: TRBJ1-2; V: TRBV9; CDR3: CASSGGAGYTF; DNA: TGTGCCAGCAGCGGGGGAGCTGGCTACACCTTC
size: .; D: .; J: TRBJ2-1; V: TRBV5-8; CDR3: CASSLYNEQFF; DNA: TGTGCCAGCAGTCTCTACAATGAGCAGTTCTTC
size: .; D: .; J: TRBJ1-2; V: TRBV6-1; CDR3: CASTTAPQGDTF; DNA: TGTGCCAGCACGACGGCTCCACAGGGAGACACCTTC
size: .; D: .; J: TRBJ1-2; V: TRBV19; CDR3: CASSIGGGRYTF; DNA: TGTGCCAGTAGTATAGGGGGCGGTCGCTACACCTTC
size: once; D: TRBD1; J: TRBJ1-1; V: TRBV2; CDR3: CASSFDRELAEAFF; DNA: TGTGCCAGCAGTTTTGACAGGGAGCTCGCTGAAGCTTTCTTT
size: .; D: .; J: TRBJ2-3; V: TRBV28; CDR3: CASSLSKDSTDTQYF; DNA: TGTGCCAGCAGTTTATCTAAAGATAGCACAGATACGCAGTATTTT
size: .; D: .; J: TRBJ2-5; V: TRBV2; CDR3: CASSLIRGQETQYF; DNA: TGTGCCAGCAGTCTTATAAGGGGCCAAGAGACCCAGTACTTC
size: .; D: .; J: TRBJ2-3; V: TRBV2; CDR3: CASSVHYRLDTQYF; DNA: TGTGCCAGCAGTGTTCACTATAGGTTAGATACGCAGTATTTT
size: .; D: TRBD2; J: TRBJ2-1; V: TRBV5-6; CDR3: CASSSGLEDNEQFF; DNA: TGTGCCAGCAGCTCGGGACTAGAGGACAATGAGCAGTTCTTC
size: .; D: TRBD2; J: TRBJ2-1; V: TRBV7-9; CDR3: CASSLDLAGVLDEQFF; DNA: TGTGCCAGCAGCTTAGACCTGGCGGGAGTGTTAGATGAGCAGTTCTTC
size: .; D: .; J: TRBJ1-1; V: TRBV27; CDR3: CASSLVIRTEAFF; DNA: TGTGCCAGCAGTTTAGTAATCCGGACTGAAGCTTTCTTT
size: .; D: .; J: TRBJ1-2; V: TRBV30; CDR3: CAWSEGLYGYTF; DNA: TGTGCCTGGAGTGAGGGGTTATATGGCTACACCTTC
size: .; D: .; J: TRBJ1-2; V: TRBV19; CDR3: CASSSTGIIYGYTF; DNA: TGTGCCAGTAGTAGTACAGGAATAATCTATGGCTACACCTTC
size: .; D: TRBD1; J: TRBJ1-2; V: TRBV2; CDR3: CASARQGTYGYTF; DNA: TGTGCCAGCGCACGACAGGGAACCTATGGCTACACCTTC